What follows are 21 T cell receptor beta chains derived from one specimen sequenced in a study of PD-L1 blockade in urothelial cancer. The data were produced by immunoSEQ multiplex PCR, yet TCRdb's version contains in-frame clones alone and is incomplete. The table has 100,000 to 150,000 clones, roughly 82% seen once. Time point defined: peripheral blood 6 weeks after treatment start. This material consisted of PBMCs, taken around atezolizumab (anti-PD-L1) treatment. The receptors were sampled from a man aged 45 to 65 with urothelial cancer.

The rearrangement joins TRBV2 to TRBJ2-2, with 11 bases identical to TRBD2. Germline loops: CDR1 SNHLY, CDR2 FYNNEI. The CDR3 contains 16 residues. Trimming took 5 bases from V and 4 from J; bases not matched to a gene: 6. CDR3 DNA sequence: TGTGCCAGCAGTCTTAGCGGGAGGGAGGGCACCGGGGAGCTGTTTTTT. Its protein product is CASSLSGREGTGELFF.

The chain is built from TRBV5-4 and TRBJ2-7; D not certain. There are 13 residues in the CDR3. Germline loops: CDR1 SGHNT, CDR2 YYREEE (reference sequence). Trimming stripped 2 bases from V and 1 base from J, with 7 bases between. The CDR3 protein is CASSFDISYEQYF. The DNA for the CDR3 is TGTGCCAGCAGCTTTGACATTTCCTACGAGCAGTACTTC.

This CDR3 reads CASSAYQETQYF. Written as DNA, the CDR3 is TGTGCCAGCTCAGCGTACCAAGAGACCCAGTACTTC. The genes are TRBV18 and TRBJ2-5; D is unclear. This CDR3 is built from 12 residues. Germline CDR1 and CDR2: KGHSH and LQKENI. Trimming cost V 5 bases and J 0 bases, with 4 bases left between them.

The CDR3 region is CASSIKGTATYEQYF. CDR3 DNA: TGTGCCAGTAGTATAAAGGGGACAGCTACCTACGAGCAGTACTTC. The V call is TRBV19, the J call TRBJ2-7; 7 nucleotides line up with TRBD1. The CDR3 length is 15 residues. V was clipped by 2 bases and J by 2 bases; unmatched bases: 6. CDR1 and CDR2 (germline): LNHDA, SQIVND (reference sequence).

This chain uses TRBV5-4 with TRBJ2-3; 10 bases fit TRBD2. In germline, CDR1 is SGHNT, CDR2 YYREEE (reference sequence). The V gene end was trimmed by 4 bases and the J gene end by 0 bases; junction bases not matched to a gene: 8. The CDR3 consists of 17 residues. The CDR3 DNA follows: TGTGCCAGCAGCGCCGGAGGGACTAGCGTAAGCACAGATACGCAGTATTTT. This encodes CASSAGGTSVSTDTQYF.

The chain combines TRBV19 with TRBJ2-4; 7 bases match TRBD1. CDR3 length: 17 amino acids. The ends lost 2 bases at V and 0 bases at J; junction bases unmatched: 7. The germline V gene has CDR1 LNHDA and CDR2 SQIVND (reference sequence). CDR3 sequence reads: CASSIRRQGLAKNIQYF. The DNA for the CDR3 is TGTGCCAGTAGTATAAGGAGACAGGGTTTAGCCAAAAACATTCAGTACTTC.

This chain links TRBV10-3 with TRBJ2-5; 7 nucleotides match TRBD2. V dropped 3 bases and J dropped 12; count of bases not matched to a gene: 10. There are 13 residues in the CDR3. Germline V gene data show CDR1 as ENHRY and CDR2 as SYGVKD. The CDR3 nucleotides are TGTGCCATCAGTGAAACTTTGACCGGGACTAAGTACTTC. It translates to CAISETLTGTKYF.

The CDR3 loop is CASRIRGLADHEQYF. The CDR3 coding sequence is TGTGCCAGCAGAATCAGGGGACTAGCGGACCACGAGCAGTACTTC. The rearrangement joins TRBV28 to TRBJ2-7, with 11 bases lining up with TRBD2. The V gene's germline CDR1 is MDHEN and CDR2 SYDVKM. V dropped 6 bases and J dropped 5; count of bases not matched to a gene: 9. The CDR3 has 15 residues. Supplemented by reference TRBV28 and TRBJ2-7, the full variable domain reads DVKVTQSSRYLVKRTGEKVFLECVQDMDHENMFWYRQDPGLGLRLIYFSYDVKMKEKGDIPEGYSVSREKKERFSLILESASTNQTSMYLCASRIRGLADHEQYFGPGTRLTVT.

The chain uses TRBV7-9 and TRBJ1-1; TRBD1 is a possible D gene (6 bases). This CDR3 has 16 amino acids. The V end lost 6 bases, the J end lost 0 bases, and 17 bases lay between the germline ends. Germline-derived CDR1 and CDR2 are SEHNR and FQNEAQ (reference sequence). In nucleotides, the CDR3 is TGTGCCAGCAGACCGAGACAGGCGCCGATGAACACTGAAGCTTTCTTT. Residues: CASRPRQAPMNTEAFF.

The rearrangement joins TRBV11-2 to TRBJ2-7; maybe TRBD2 (6 bases). Trimming took 7 bases from V and 1 from J, leaving 14 bases between them. The CDR3 totals 14 residues. Germline CDR1 and CDR2: SGHAT and FQNNGV. The CDR3 protein is CASTHGGWSYEQYF. In DNA form, the CDR3 reads TGTGCCAGCACCCACGGGGGTTGGTCCTACGAGCAGTACTTC.

The rearrangement joins TRBV7-2 to TRBJ2-3; TRBD2 matches 13 bases. V lost 5 bases and J lost 5; bases outside the gene matches: 7. The CDR3 loop spans 16 amino acids. CDR1 and CDR2 (germline): SGHTA, FQGNSA. In nucleotides, the CDR3 is TGTGCCAGCAGCCCAAGGACTAGCGGGAGATTAGATACGCAGTATTTT. It specifies CASSPRTSGRLDTQYF.

The V and J genes are TRBV18 and TRBJ2-1; 7 bases fit TRBD2. The CDR3 extends over 15 amino acids. The ends lost 4 bases at V and 8 bases at J; junction bases unmatched: 11. Germline CDR1 reads KGHSH; CDR2 reads LQKENI. CDR3: CASSLDRTRTYEQFF. The CDR3 DNA sequence: TGTGCCAGCTCACTTGATAGGACTAGAACCTATGAGCAGTTCTTC. Based on the CDR3 plus reference TRBV18 and TRBJ2-1, the full variable domain is NAGVMQNPRHLVRRRGQEARLRCSPMKGHSHVYWYRQLPEEGLKFMVYLQKENIIDESGMPKERFSAEFPKEGPSILRIQQVVRGDSAAYFCASSLDRTRTYEQFFGPGTRLTVL.

The genes are TRBV11-2 and TRBJ1-3; D uncertain. Trimming stripped 2 bases from V and 7 bases from J, with 15 bases between. The germline CDR1 and CDR2 sequences are SGHAT and FQNNGV. The CDR3 has 15 residues. CDR3 nucleotide sequence: TGTGCCAGCAGCTTAAAGGGCGGCGGGTTTAACACCATATATTTT. Protein product: CASSLKGGGFNTIYF.

The V call is TRBV2, the J call TRBJ2-5; perhaps TRBD2 as D (5 bases). The ends were cut back, 6 bases at V and 2 bases at J, with 16 bases in the middle. In germline, CDR1 is SNHLY, CDR2 FYNNEI. The CDR3 loop spans 15 amino acids. The CDR3 nucleotides read TGTGCCAGCAGCCCTTTAGTGGCGGGTCAAGAGACCCAGTACTTC. Protein product: CASSPLVAGQETQYF.

In the case of this clone: Other nucleotide sequences in the sample specify the same CDR3. The CDR3 DNA reads as TGTGCCAGCAGTTTAGGCCCCGGGGAGCTGTTTTTT. This encodes CASSLGPGELFF. This chain links TRBV28 with TRBJ2-2; D gene unclear. CDR1 is MDHEN, CDR2 SYDVKM, per germline. The CDR3 consists of 12 residues. V lost 2 bases and J lost 6, with 4 bases in between.

The CDR3 bases are TGTGCCAGCAGTGAATCGGGGAGGCGGCACGAGCAGTACTTC. Encoded protein: CASSESGRRHEQYF. The chain combines TRBV6-1 with TRBJ2-7, with a possible D match to TRBD2 (6 bases). Germline CDR1 is MNHNS and CDR2 is SASEGT. The V and J ends lost 2 bases and 5 bases respectively, with 13 bases between them. The CDR3 runs 14 residues.

V and J are TRBV19 and TRBJ1-2; D uncertain. The CDR3 contains 15 residues. V lost 2 bases, J lost 5 bases, and 15 bases lay in between. Germline values: CDR1 LNHDA, CDR2 SQIVND (reference sequence). CDR3 sequence (DNA): TGTGCCAGTAGTATAAGTCGGTGGGGAGCGTATGGCTACACCTTC. Translating gives CASSISRWGAYGYTF.

V usage is TRBV6-1 and J usage is TRBJ2-5; D is perhaps TRBD1 (5 bases). The CDR3 has 15 amino acids. Germline loops: CDR1 MNHNS, CDR2 SASEGT. Trimming cost V 3 bases and J 3 bases, with 14 bases left between them. The DNA of the CDR3 is TGTGCCAGCAGTGAGCTCGGGCTAGGGGAAGAGACCCAGTACTTC. This gives the protein CASSELGLGEETQYF.

This chain links TRBV28 with TRBJ2-7; 9 positions agree with TRBD2. The CDR3 consists of 21 residues. V was pared by 2 bases and J by 0 bases, with 20 bases of the junction left unmatched. Looked up from germline, CDR1 is MDHEN and CDR2 is SYDVKM. DNA of the CDR3: TGTGCCAGCAGTTTAAGAATGGTGTTTGGGGCTAGCGGGACTTTCTCCTACGAGCAGTACTTC. This translates into CASSLRMVFGASGTFSYEQYF. Drawing the rest from reference TRBV28 and TRBJ2-7, the complete variable domain is DVKVTQSSRYLVKRTGEKVFLECVQDMDHENMFWYRQDPGLGLRLIYFSYDVKMKEKGDIPEGYSVSREKKERFSLILESASTNQTSMYLCASSLRMVFGASGTFSYEQYFGPGTRLTVT.

The chain couples TRBV6-1 to TRBJ1-1; D may be TRBD1 (5 bases). The V gene's germline CDR1 is MNHNS and CDR2 SASEGT. V dropped 1 base and J dropped 0 bases, with 12 bases sitting between them. The CDR3 covers 16 residues. The CDR3: CASSEVKEGVNTEAFF. The CDR3 DNA follows: TGTGCCAGCAGTGAAGTAAAAGAAGGGGTGAACACTGAAGCTTTCTTT.

The sample holds one count of this clone. The rearrangement uses TRBV28 and TRBJ1-2; 12 bases agree with TRBD1. Unmatched junction bases numbered 3, after V lost 2 bases and J lost 8 bases. The CDR3 consists of 14 residues. Germline V lookup: CDR1 MDHEN, CDR2 SYDVKM. CDR3 sequence (DNA): TGTGCCAGCAGTTTAGGGACAGGGGGCAGAGGCTACACCTTC. Its protein is CASSLGTGGRGYTF.